What follows are 10 T cell receptor beta chains derived from one specimen sequenced in a study of OX40 agonist ivuxolimab in advanced cancers. Repertoires were generated with immunoSEQ multiplex PCR, while TCRdb's copy carries only in-frame clones and drops some. The sample consists of approximately 13,000 clones, around 80% of them appearing once. The sample in question was CD4+ or CD8+ T cells sorted from blood, obtained in a trial of the OX40 agonist ivuxolimab. The receptors originated from an adult with an advanced solid tumor such as melanoma, head and neck, liver or kidney cancer.

J is TRBJ2-1 and V is TRBV29-1; D may be TRBD1 (5 bases). The germline V and J ends were trimmed by 3 bases and 7 bases, with 10 bases remaining between them. There are 12 residues in the CDR3. Germline V gene lookup returns CDR1 SQVTM and CDR2 ANQGSEA. The CDR3 reads CSVDGAVNEQFF. The CDR3 nucleotides are TGCAGCGTTGATGGGGCGGTGAATGAGCAGTTCTTC.

V is TRBV6-6 and J is TRBJ2-7, with D perhaps given as TRBD1 or TRBD2 (5 bases each). Germline V gives CDR1 MNHNY, CDR2 SVGAGI (reference sequence). V shed 6 bases and J shed 1 base, with 13 bases lying between them. This CDR3 has 14 residues. Here the CDR3 DNA reads TGTGCCAGCAGCTTCGACGGGACGTCCTACGAGCAGTACTTC. Protein sequence: CASSFDGTSYEQYF.

The chain recombines TRBV7-8 with TRBJ2-5; D is unclear. CDR1 and CDR2 from the germline V gene are SGHVS and FQNEAQ. The CDR3 has 12 residues. With 2 bases removed from V and 0 bases from J, the gap between germline ends came to 1 base. Here the CDR3 DNA reads TGTGCCAGCAGCTTAAACCAAGAGACCCAGTACTTC. The encoded protein is CASSLNQETQYF.

V is TRBV11-3 and J is TRBJ2-2; no definite D call. This CDR3 spans 14 amino acids. V was clipped by 4 bases and J by 4 bases, with 10 bases between them. CDR1 is SGHNT, CDR2 YENEEA, per germline. In DNA, the CDR3 is TGTGCCAGCAGCTCCGGCAGGTTCACCGGGGAGCTGTTTTTT. Protein product: CASSSGRFTGELFF.

This rearrangement joins TRBV5-6 to TRBJ1-1; TRBD1 is a possible D gene (6 bases). There are 15 residues in the CDR3. Germline loops: CDR1 SGHDT, CDR2 YYEEEE. V was cut by 4 bases and J by 3 bases, with 16 bases left in between. This chain's CDR3 is CASSRSRGTDTEAFF. CDR3 bases: TGTGCCAGCAGCCGCAGCAGGGGAACCGACACTGAAGCTTTCTTT. Based on the CDR3 plus reference TRBV5-6 and TRBJ1-1, the full variable domain is DAGVTQSPTHLIKTRGQQVTLRCSPKSGHDTVSWYQQALGQGPQFIFQYYEEEERQRGNFPDRFSGHQFPNYSSELNVNALLLGDSALYLCASSRSRGTDTEAFFGQGTRLTVV.

The CDR3 sequence: CASSISGGQGVGSYNEQFF. CDR3 in DNA: TGTGCCAGTAGTATAAGCGGGGGACAGGGGGTAGGTTCGTACAATGAGCAGTTCTTC. The chain uses TRBV19 and TRBJ2-1, with 11 bases aligning to TRBD1. Germline CDR1 reads LNHDA; CDR2 reads SQIVND (reference sequence). This CDR3 has 19 residues. V lost 2 bases, J lost 4 bases, and 13 bases stayed unmatched.

The chain uses TRBV29-1 and TRBJ2-2; TRBD1 might be the D (6 bases). Trimming shortened V by 3 bases and J by 0 bases, and 11 bases separated the two germline ends. The germline V gene has CDR1 SQVTM and CDR2 ANQGSEA. This CDR3 has 15 amino acids. The CDR3 DNA reads as TGCAGCGTTGAGCCCCCAGGGGCGAACACCGGGGAGCTGTTTTTT. Its translation: CSVEPPGANTGELFF.

The chain employs TRBV7-9 and TRBJ1-1; TRBD1 matches 7 bases. Germline loops: CDR1 SEHNR, CDR2 FQNEAQ (reference sequence). This CDR3 has 16 amino acids. With 5 bases clipped from V and 3 bases from J, the junction kept 12 bases outside the gene matches. The CDR3 nucleotides read TGTGCCAGCAGCCACCGCAGGGGGGCGGAAGACACTGAAGCTTTCTTT. Its translation is CASSHRRGAEDTEAFF.

The chain uses TRBV4-1 and TRBJ2-7, with a tentative D call TRBD2 (6 bases). Germline CDR1 and CDR2: MGHRA and YSYEKL. V was pared by 0 bases and J by 1 base, with 16 bases between. This CDR3 contains 17 residues. The CDR3 region has the DNA TGCGCCAGCAGCCAAGAGTTGGGGGGAGTCGGGTCCTACGAGCAGTACTTC. Translated: CASSQELGGVGSYEQYF.

CDR3 sequence: CASSSGTGGFAGELFF. The CDR3 DNA reads as TGTGCCAGCAGTTCCGGGACAGGGGGATTCGCCGGGGAGCTGTTTTTT. This chain uses TRBV6-4 with TRBJ2-2; 11 bases map to TRBD1. This CDR3 is built from 16 residues. The germline gives CDR1 MRHNA, CDR2 SNTAGT. The V and J ends lost 5 bases and 6 bases, in that order; junction bases with no gene match: 8.